This TCR beta chain was captured in a study of blood T cells in healthy people across ages. At the level of the study: Template switching retrieved approximately one barcoded beta molecule for each two T cells. General study findings and limits: Long-lived donors carried more naive CD4+ cells and greater diversity than aged donors. For the donors, CMV status was unknown and possibly confounded expanded clonotype changes. Naive and antigen-experienced cells could not be conclusively compared, given unsorted PBMCs.

Note on this clonotype: Its matching antigen is unknown.

Looked up from germline, CDR1 is SNHLY and CDR2 is FYNNEI. Trimming removed 5 bases at V and 7 bases at J, with 18 bases between. The CDR3 extends over 15 amino acids. A J-beta primer mix and a sample-barcoded 5' primer were used in a second PCR of about 6 to 12 cycles. TCRdb called the 5' RACE reads again in MiXCR, with one record for every CDR3 protein. The sample has hundreds of thousands of distinct CDR3 sequences, 45% to 60% seen once; the top ten hold roughly 13%. This sequence was found in a woman older than 75 in good health. Sequenced: blood. The J gene is TRBJ2-1, the V gene TRBV2, with TRBD1 as a possible D gene (6 bases). CDR3 region: CASSPRRDRPNEQFF. In DNA form, the CDR3 reads TGTGCCAGCAGTCCCCGACGCGACAGGCCGAATGAGCAGTTCTTC.